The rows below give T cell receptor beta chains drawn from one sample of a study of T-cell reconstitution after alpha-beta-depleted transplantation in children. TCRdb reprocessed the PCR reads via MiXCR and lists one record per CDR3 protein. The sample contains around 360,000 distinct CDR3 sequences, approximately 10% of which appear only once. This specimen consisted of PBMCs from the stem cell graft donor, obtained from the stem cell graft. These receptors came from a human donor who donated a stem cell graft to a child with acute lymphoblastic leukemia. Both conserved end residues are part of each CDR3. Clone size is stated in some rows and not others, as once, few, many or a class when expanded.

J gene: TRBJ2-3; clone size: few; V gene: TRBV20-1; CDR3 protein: CSIRWPAANTDTQYF
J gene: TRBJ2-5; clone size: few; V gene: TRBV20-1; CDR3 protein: CSAAPMTSGTYQETQYF
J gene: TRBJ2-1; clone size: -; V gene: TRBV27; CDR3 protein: CASSLQAGAGGNEQFF
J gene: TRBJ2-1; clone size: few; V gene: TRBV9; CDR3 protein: CASSPISVGYNEQFF
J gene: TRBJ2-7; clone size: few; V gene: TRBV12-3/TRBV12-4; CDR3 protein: CASSATGYEQYF
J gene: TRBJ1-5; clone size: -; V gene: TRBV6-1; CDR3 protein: CASSDMRTVDQPQHF
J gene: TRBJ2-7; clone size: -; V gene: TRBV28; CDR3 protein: CASSLRGSRTYEQYF
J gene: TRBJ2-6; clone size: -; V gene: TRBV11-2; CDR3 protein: CASSSRGLAGSGANVLTF
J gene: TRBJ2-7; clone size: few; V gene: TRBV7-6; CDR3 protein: CASSLYQPTSYEQYF
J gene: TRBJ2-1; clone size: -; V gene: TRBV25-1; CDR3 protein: CASSESSTKGFF
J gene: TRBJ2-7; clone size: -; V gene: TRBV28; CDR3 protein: CASSDGRASYEQYF
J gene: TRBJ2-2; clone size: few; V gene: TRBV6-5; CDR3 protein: CASKADLVLSGELFF
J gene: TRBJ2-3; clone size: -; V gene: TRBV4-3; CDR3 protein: CASSHPMGRGSTDTQYF
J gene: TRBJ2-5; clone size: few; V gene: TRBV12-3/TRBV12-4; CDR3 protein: CASSFLRWREHGETQYF
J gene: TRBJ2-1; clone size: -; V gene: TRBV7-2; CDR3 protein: CASSLTSGSSPYNEQFF
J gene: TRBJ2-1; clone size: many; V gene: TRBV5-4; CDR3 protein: CATRQASSYNEQFF
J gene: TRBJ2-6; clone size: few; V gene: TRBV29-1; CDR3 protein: CSVEDLGQGPPGANVLTF
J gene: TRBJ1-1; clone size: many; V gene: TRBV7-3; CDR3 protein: CASSPDSYTEAFF
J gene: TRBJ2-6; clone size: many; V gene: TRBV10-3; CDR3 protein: CAISDAGLSSGANVLTF
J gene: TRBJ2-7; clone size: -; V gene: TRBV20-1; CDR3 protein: CSAPQGGYEQYF
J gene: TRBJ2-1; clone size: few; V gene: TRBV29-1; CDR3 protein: CSVEGWGLAGDNEQFF